This T cell receptor beta chain originates from a study of blood T cell repertoires in COVID-19. As for the study in general: Spain, Italy and the United States supplied samples that represented acute and convalescent COVID-19.

The data were produced by immunoSEQ multiplex PCR, yet TCRdb's version contains in-frame clones alone and is incomplete. Here the sample spans over 95,000 clones, roughly 90% being singletons. This TCR came from a woman aged 65 to 85 who had recovered from COVID-19. The material sequenced was peripheral blood.

DNA for the CDR3: TGTGCCAGCAGCGTCTCACAGGGGGGTTCCTACGAGCAGTACTTC. Translating gives CASSVSQGGSYEQYF. V usage is TRBV7-9 and J usage is TRBJ2-7, with 8 bases lining up with TRBD1. Losses at the gene ends were 5 bases for V and 1 base for J; bases not matched to a gene: 7. CDR1 SEHNR and CDR2 FQNEAQ come from the germline V gene (reference sequence). The CDR3 extends over 15 amino acids.